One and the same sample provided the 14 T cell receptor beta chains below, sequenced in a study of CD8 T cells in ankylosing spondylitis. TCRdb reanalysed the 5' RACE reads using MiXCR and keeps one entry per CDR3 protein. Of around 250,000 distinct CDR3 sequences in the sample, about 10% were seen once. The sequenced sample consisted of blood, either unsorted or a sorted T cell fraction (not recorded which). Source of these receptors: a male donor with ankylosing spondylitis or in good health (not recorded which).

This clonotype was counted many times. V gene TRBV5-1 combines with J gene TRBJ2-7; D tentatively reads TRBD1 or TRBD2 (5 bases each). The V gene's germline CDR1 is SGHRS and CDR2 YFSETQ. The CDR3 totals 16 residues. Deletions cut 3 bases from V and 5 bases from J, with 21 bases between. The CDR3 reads CASSSTGGGRRNEQYF. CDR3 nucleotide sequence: TGCGCCAGCAGCTCTACAGGAGGTGGGCGCAGGAACGAGCAGTACTTC.

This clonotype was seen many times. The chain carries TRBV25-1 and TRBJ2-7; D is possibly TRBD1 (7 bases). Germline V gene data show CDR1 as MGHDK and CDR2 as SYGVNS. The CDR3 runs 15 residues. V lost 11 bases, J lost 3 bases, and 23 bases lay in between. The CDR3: CAAQGGWTEGYEQYF. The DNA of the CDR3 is TGTGCCGCCCAGGGGGGCTGGACCGAAGGCTACGAGCAGTACTTC.

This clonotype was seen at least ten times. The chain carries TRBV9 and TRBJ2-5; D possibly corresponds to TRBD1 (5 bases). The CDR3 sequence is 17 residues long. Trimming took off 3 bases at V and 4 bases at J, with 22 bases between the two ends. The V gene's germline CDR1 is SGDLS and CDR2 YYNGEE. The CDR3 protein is CASSGDPGSDPGETQYF. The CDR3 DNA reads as TGTGCCAGCAGCGGCGACCCAGGGTCCGACCCAGGAGAGACCCAGTACTTC.

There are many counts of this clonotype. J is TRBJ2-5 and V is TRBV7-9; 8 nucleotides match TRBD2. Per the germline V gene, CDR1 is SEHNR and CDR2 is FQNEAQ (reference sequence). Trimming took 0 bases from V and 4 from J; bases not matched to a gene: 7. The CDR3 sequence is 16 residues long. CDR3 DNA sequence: TGTGCCAGCAGCTTAGCCCAAAGTCTAGCGGGAGAGACCCAGTACTTC. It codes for CASSLAQSLAGETQYF.

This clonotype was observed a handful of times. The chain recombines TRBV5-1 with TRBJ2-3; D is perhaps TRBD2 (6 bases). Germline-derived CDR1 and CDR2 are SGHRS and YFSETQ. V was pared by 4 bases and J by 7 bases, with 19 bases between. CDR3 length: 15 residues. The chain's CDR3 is CASSHDGTGRNTQYF. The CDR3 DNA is TGCGCCAGCAGCCACGACGGAACCGGGAGAAATACGCAGTATTTT.

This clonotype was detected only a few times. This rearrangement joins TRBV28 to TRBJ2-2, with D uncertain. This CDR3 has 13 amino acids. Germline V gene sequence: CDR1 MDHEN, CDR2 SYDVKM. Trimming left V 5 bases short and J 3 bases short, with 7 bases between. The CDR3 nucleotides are TGTGCCAGCAGTACACCAGACACCGGGGAGCTGTTTTTT. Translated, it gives CASSTPDTGELFF.

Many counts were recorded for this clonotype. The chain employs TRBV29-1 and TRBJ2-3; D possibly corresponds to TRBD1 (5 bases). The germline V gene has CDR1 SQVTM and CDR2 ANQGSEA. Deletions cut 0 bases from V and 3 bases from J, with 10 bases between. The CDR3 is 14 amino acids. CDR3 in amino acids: CSVEDNKGTDTQYF. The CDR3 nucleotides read TGCAGCGTTGAAGATAACAAGGGGACAGATACGCAGTATTTT.

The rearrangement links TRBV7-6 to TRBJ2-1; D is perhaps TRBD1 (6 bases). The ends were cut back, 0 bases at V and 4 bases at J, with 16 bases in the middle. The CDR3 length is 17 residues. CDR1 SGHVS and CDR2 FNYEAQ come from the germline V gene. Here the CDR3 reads CASSLAQGRNAYNEQFF. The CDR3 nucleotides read TGTGCCAGCAGCTTAGCTCAGGGGAGAAATGCATACAATGAGCAGTTCTTC. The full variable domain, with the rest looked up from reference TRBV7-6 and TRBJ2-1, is GAGVSQSPRYKVTKRGQDVALRCDPISGHVSLYWYRQALGQGPEFLTYFNYEAQQDKSGLPNDRFSAERPEGSISTLTIQRTEQRDSAMYRCASSLAQGRNAYNEQFFGPGTRLTVL.

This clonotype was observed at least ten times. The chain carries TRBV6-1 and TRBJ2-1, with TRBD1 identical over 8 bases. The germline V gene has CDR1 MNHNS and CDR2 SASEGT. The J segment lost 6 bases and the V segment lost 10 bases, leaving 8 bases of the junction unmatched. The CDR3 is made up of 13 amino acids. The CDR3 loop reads CATTTGVVNEQFF. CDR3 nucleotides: TGTGCCACTACGACAGGGGTTGTCAATGAGCAGTTCTTC.

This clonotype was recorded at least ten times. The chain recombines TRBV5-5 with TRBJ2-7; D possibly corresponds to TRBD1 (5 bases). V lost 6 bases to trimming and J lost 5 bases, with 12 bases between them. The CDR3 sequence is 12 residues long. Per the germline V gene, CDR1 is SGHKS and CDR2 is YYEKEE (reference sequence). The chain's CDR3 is CASTSFRDEQYF. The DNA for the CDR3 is TGTGCCAGCACCTCATTCAGGGACGAGCAGTACTTC.

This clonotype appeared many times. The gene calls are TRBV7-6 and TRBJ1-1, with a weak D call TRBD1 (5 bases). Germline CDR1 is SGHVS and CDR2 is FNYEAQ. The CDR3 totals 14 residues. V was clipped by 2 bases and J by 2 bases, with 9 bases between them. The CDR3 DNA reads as TGTGCCAGCAGCTTATATGGGACCAACACTGAAGCTTTCTTT. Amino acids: CASSLYGTNTEAFF.

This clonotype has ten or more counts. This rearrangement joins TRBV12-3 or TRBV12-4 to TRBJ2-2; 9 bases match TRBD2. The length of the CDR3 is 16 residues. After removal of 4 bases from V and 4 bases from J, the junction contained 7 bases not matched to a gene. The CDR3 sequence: CASSSPLAGLTGELFF. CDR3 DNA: TGTGCCAGCAGTTCCCCACTAGCGGGTCTCACCGGGGAGCTGTTTTTT.

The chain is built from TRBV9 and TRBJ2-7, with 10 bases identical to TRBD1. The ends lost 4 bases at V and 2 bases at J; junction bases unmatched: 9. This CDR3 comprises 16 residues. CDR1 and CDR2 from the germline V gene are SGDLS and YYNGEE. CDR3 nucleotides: TGTGCCAGCAGCCCCACGGGGGGACAGGGGCCCTACGAGCAGTACTTC. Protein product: CASSPTGGQGPYEQYF.

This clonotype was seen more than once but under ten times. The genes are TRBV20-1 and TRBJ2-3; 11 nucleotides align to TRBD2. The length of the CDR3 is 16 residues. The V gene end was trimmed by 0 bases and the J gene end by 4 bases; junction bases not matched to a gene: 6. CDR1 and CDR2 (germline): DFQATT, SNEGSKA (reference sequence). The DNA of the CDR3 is TGCAGTGCTAGAGATCCCAGACTAGCGGGGTCAGATACGCAGTATTTT. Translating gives CSARDPRLAGSDTQYF.